This T cell receptor (beta chain) comes out of a study of blood T cell repertoires in COVID-19. Study context: From the United States, Italy and Spain came samples of acute and convalescent COVID-19. PBMCs, B-cell-depleted T cells, or T cells provided the cDNA or gDNA that made up the material.

TCRdb's table, derived via immunoSEQ multiplex PCR, lists solely in-frame clones and lacks some. The sample records under 250,000 clones, 80% being singletons. Trimming took off 3 bases at V and 1 base at J, with 22 bases between the two ends. Per germline, CDR1 MDHEN and CDR2 SYDVKM. CDR3 length equals 19 residues. This TCR derives from a human donor in a cohort sampled during active COVID-19. Source material: peripheral blood. The V call is TRBV28, the J call TRBJ1-5; TRBD1 is a possible D gene (6 bases). The CDR3: CASSLWGLQGHVSNQPQHF. The CDR3 coding sequence is TGTGCCAGCAGTTTGTGGGGCCTCCAGGGGCATGTAAGCAATCAGCCCCAGCATTTT. The full variable domain, rest sourced from reference TRBV28 and TRBJ1-5, is DVKVTQSSRYLVKRTGEKVFLECVQDMDHENMFWYRQDPGLGLRLIYFSYDVKMKEKGDIPEGYSVSREKKERFSLILESASTNQTSMYLCASSLWGLQGHVSNQPQHFGDGTRLSIL.